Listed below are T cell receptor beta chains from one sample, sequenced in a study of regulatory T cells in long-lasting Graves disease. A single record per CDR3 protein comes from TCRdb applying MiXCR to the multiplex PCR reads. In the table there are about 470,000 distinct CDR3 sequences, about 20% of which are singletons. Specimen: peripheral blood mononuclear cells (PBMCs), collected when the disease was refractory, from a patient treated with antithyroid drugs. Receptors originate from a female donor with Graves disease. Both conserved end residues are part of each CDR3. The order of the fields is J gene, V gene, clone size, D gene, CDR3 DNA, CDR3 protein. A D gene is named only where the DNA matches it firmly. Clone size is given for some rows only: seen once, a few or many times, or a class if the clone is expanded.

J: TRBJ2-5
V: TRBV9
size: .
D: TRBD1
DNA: TGTGCCAGCACCGAGCAGACAGGGATACAAGAGACCCAGTACTTC
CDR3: CASTEQTGIQETQYF

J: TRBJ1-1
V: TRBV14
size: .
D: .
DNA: TGTGCCAGCAGCCAAGACCCCGGGGGGAGAACTGAAGCTTTCTTT
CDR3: CASSQDPGGRTEAFF

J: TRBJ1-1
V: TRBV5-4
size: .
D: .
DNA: TGTGCCAGCAGCTTATCTCCAGGGAACGCTGAAGCTTTCTTT
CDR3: CASSLSPGNAEAFF

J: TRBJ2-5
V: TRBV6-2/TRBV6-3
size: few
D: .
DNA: TGTGCCAGCAGTTACTTCGGAGGAGAGACCCAGTACTTC
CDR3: CASSYFGGETQYF

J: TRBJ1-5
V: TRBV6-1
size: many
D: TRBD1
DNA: TGTGCCAGCAGTGGGGGCAGGACAGGATTATATAGCAATCAGCCCCAGCATTTT
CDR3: CASSGGRTGLYSNQPQHF

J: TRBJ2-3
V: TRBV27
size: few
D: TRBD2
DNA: TGTGCCAGCAGTTTTGGTCTAGCGGGGACCGCGGATACGCAGTATTTT
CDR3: CASSFGLAGTADTQYF

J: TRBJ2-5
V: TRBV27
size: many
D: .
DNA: TGTGCCAGCAGCCCCCCGTCTTCCATGCCGGTGGAGACCCAGTACTTC
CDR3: CASSPPSSMPVETQYF

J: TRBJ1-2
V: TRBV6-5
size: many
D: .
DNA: TGTGCCAGCAGTTACGGGCGGCGGTATGGCTACACCTTC
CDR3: CASSYGRRYGYTF

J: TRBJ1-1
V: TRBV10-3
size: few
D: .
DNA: TGTGCCATCAGCATCAGTGCGGGTGGATCTGAAGCTTTCTTT
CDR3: CAISISAGGSEAFF

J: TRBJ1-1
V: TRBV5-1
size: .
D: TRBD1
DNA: TGCGCCAGCAGCCTAGATGGACAGGGGACTGAAGCTTTCTTT
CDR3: CASSLDGQGTEAFF

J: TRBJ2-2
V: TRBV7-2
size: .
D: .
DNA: TGTGCCAGCAGCTCATTTGGGCTCGCGGCCGGGGAGCTGTTTTTT
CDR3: CASSSFGLAAGELFF

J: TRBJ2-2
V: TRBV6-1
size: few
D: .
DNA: TGTGCCAGCAGGACCCCAGGGTCCCCCGGGGAGCTGTTTTTT
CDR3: CASRTPGSPGELFF

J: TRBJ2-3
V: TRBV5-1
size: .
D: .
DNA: TGCGCCAGCAGCTTTGCGTGGGAGAAGGATACGCAGTATTTT
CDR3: CASSFAWEKDTQYF

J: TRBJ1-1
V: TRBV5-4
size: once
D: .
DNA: TGTGCCAGCAGCTGGAGGGTAGGGGGCACTGAAGCTTTCTTT
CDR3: CASSWRVGGTEAFF